This entry lists 30 T cell receptor beta chains sequenced from one sample in a study of blood T cell repertoires in COVID-19. Generated by immunoSEQ multiplex PCR, the TCRdb table keeps only in-frame clones and is missing some. The table shows 190,000 or so clones, with 81% occurring only once. Material for sequencing was peripheral blood. Receptors originate from an elderly woman with COVID-19, enrolled during active disease.

The chain carries TRBV7-2 and TRBJ2-5, with unresolved D. Germline values: CDR1 SGHTA, CDR2 FQGNSA. The CDR3 runs 15 residues. V was clipped by 1 base and J by 1 base, with 10 bases between them. The CDR3 DNA reads as TGTGCCAGCAGCTTAGTTTCGGGTACCCAAGAGACCCAGTACTTC. Protein sequence: CASSLVSGTQETQYF.

This chain links TRBV5-4 with TRBJ2-7; 9 bases map to TRBD1. Germline-derived CDR1 and CDR2 are SGHNT and YYREEE (reference sequence). The CDR3 loop spans 15 amino acids. J was trimmed by 3 bases and V by 4 bases; bases with no gene match: 8. The CDR3 is CASSRPGTGNYEQYF. The CDR3 DNA reads TGTGCCAGCAGCCGACCAGGGACAGGGAACTACGAGCAGTACTTC.

The chain carries TRBV28 and TRBJ2-1; 8 nucleotides match TRBD2. CDR1 MDHEN and CDR2 SYDVKM come from the germline V gene. Trimming cost V 4 bases and J 2 bases; bases outside gene matches: 7. The CDR3 is 16 residues long. The DNA of the CDR3 is TGTGCCAGCAGTTCACCTAGCGGGTGGCCCTACAATGAGCAGTTCTTC. Encoded protein: CASSSPSGWPYNEQFF.

The chain is built from TRBV5-8 and TRBJ1-5, with no clear D. Per germline, CDR1 SGHTS and CDR2 YDEGEE. This CDR3 has 13 amino acids. V was trimmed by 6 bases and J by 5 bases, leaving 12 bases between them. DNA of the CDR3: TGTGCCAGCAATCAACAGTTCGATCAGCCCCAGCATTTT. Protein product: CASNQQFDQPQHF.

J is TRBJ1-1 and V is TRBV6-5, with D maybe TRBD1 (5 bases). This CDR3 comprises 13 residues. In germline, CDR1 is MNHEY, CDR2 SVGAGI. V lost 8 bases, J lost 5 bases, and 15 bases lay in between. CDR3 DNA sequence: TGTGCCAGCCTCGGGGGATTTGGAACTGAAGCTTTCTTT. It codes for CASLGGFGTEAFF.

The CDR3 DNA reads TGTGCCAGCAGTTTATTTAGCGGGGGGCGGTACCAAGAGACCCAGTACTTC. Encoded protein: CASSLFSGGRYQETQYF. The V call is TRBV27, the J call TRBJ2-5; 10 bases are a match to TRBD2. Germline V gene sequence: CDR1 MNHEY, CDR2 SMNVEV (reference sequence). V was pared by 1 base and J by 0 bases, with 5 bases of the junction left unmatched. The CDR3 length is 17 residues.

This chain joins TRBV3-1 (or the pseudogene TRBV3-2) and TRBJ2-7; D may be TRBD1 (6 bases). The CDR3 has 16 residues. Germline V gives CDR1 LGHDT, CDR2 YNNKEL (reference sequence). V was shortened by 5 bases and J by 2 bases, with 19 bases between the two germline ends. The DNA of the CDR3 is TGTGCCAGCAGCTCTCCGCCCGGGACACTACCCTACGAGCAGTACTTC. Protein product: CASSSPPGTLPYEQYF.

The rearrangement links TRBV2 to TRBJ2-7; 7 bases agree with TRBD1. The CDR3 is 16 amino acids. V was clipped by 6 bases and J by 2 bases; unmatched bases: 13. Per germline, CDR1 SNHLY and CDR2 FYNNEI. The CDR3 DNA reads as TGTGCCAGCAGGGTTAATCAGGGCAGGGGGACCTACGAGCAGTACTTC. It translates to CASRVNQGRGTYEQYF. Complete variable domain (other parts from reference TRBV2 and TRBJ2-7): EPEVTQTPSHQVTQMGQEVILRCVPISNHLYFYWYRQILGQKVEFLVSFYNNEISEKSEIFDDQFSVERPDGSNFTLKIRSTKLEDSAMYFCASRVNQGRGTYEQYFGPGTRLTVT.

Points on this clone: Germline is not matched at one junction end, which may reflect a read error. V and J are TRBV6-2 or TRBV6-3 and TRBJ2-6; 8 positions match TRBD1. Germline loops: CDR1 MNHEY, CDR2 SVGEGT. CDR3 length equals 13 residues. The DNA for the CDR3 is TGTGCCAGCAGTTCACAGGGGGACAACGTCCTGACTTTC. It specifies CASSSQGDNVLTF.

This clone was counted once. The V gene is TRBV6-5, the J gene TRBJ2-7; 7 bases line up with TRBD1. The CDR3 has 15 residues. Germline loops: CDR1 MNHEY, CDR2 SVGAGI. With 8 bases clipped from V and 4 bases from J, the junction kept 14 bases outside the gene matches. CDR3 nucleotide sequence: TGTGCCAGCCGGTCAGCCGGGACAGCTCTGTACGAGCAGTACTTC. Translating it yields CASRSAGTALYEQYF.

V and J are TRBV15 and TRBJ2-3; 15 nucleotides align to TRBD2. J lost 5 bases, V lost 5 bases, and 11 bases had no gene match. This CDR3 comprises 18 residues. CDR1 LNHNV and CDR2 YYDKDF come from the germline V gene (reference sequence). For the CDR3, the DNA is TGTGCCACCAGCGCCCGTCCGGGACTAGCGGGAGGACGAGATACGCAGTATTTT. Translated, it gives CATSARPGLAGGRDTQYF.

This clone has a count of ten or more. CDR3 loop: CASSTVSGVSPLHF. DNA of the CDR3: TGTGCCAGTAGTACCGTGTCCGGGGTGTCACCCCTCCACTTT. The V gene is TRBV19, the J gene TRBJ1-6, with unresolved D. The CDR3 is 14 amino acids. V dropped 4 bases and J dropped 10 bases, with 14 bases sitting between them. Germline assignment: CDR1 LNHDA and CDR2 SQIVND (reference sequence).

This chain connects TRBV11-2 to TRBJ2-1; 9 positions match TRBD2. V gave up 2 bases and J gave up 4 bases; unmatched junction bases: 12. The CDR3 spans 18 residues. Germline V gives CDR1 SGHAT, CDR2 FQNNGV. CDR3 sequence: CASSLRVLGLAVYNEQFF. Here the CDR3 DNA reads TGTGCCAGCAGCTTAAGGGTTTTGGGACTAGCAGTTTACAATGAGCAGTTCTTC.

The V call is TRBV7-9, the J call TRBJ1-2; 9 bases fit TRBD1. The CDR3 consists of 16 residues. Germline loops: CDR1 SEHNR, CDR2 FQNEAQ (reference sequence). The J segment lost 4 bases and the V segment lost 7 bases, leaving 13 bases of the junction unmatched. The CDR3 spells CASNPEWDRVGYGYTF. In DNA, the CDR3 is TGTGCCAGCAACCCGGAGTGGGACAGGGTGGGCTATGGCTACACCTTC.

V and J are TRBV6-5 and TRBJ1-2; tentatively, D is TRBD1 (6 bases). The germline gives CDR1 MNHEY, CDR2 SVGAGI. Between the trimmed V and J ends, which lost 0 bases and 5 bases, there was a span of 7 bases. The CDR3 extends over 13 amino acids. The CDR3 here is CASSYSDSYGYTF. In nucleotides, the CDR3 is TGTGCCAGCAGTTACTCGGACAGTTATGGCTACACCTTC.

V gene TRBV7-2 combines with J gene TRBJ2-7; D is uncertain. Deletions cut 0 bases from V and 3 bases from J, with 9 bases between. Germline V CDR1 and CDR2: SGHTA, FQGNSA. The length of the CDR3 is 14 residues. The CDR3 reads CASSLASRDYEQYF. The CDR3 nucleotides read TGTGCCAGCAGCTTAGCGTCACGAGACTACGAGCAGTACTTC.

This clone was counted ten times or more. The chain carries TRBV19 and TRBJ1-5; possibly TRBD1 for D (6 bases). V lost 6 bases, J lost 8 bases, and 17 bases lay in between. From germline, CDR1 is LNHDA and CDR2 SQIVND (reference sequence). The CDR3 has 14 residues. CDR3 in amino acids: CASSPSGAQEPQHF. CDR3 DNA: TGTGCCAGTAGCCCTTCAGGGGCCCAAGAGCCCCAGCATTTT.

The rearrangement joins TRBV15 to TRBJ2-1; 8 bases are a match to TRBD2. The trim removed 0 bases at V and 5 bases at J, leaving 18 bases unmatched. The V gene's germline CDR1 is LNHNV and CDR2 YYDKDF (reference sequence). The CDR3 has 20 amino acids. The CDR3 DNA sequence: TGTGCCACCAGCAGAGAAGGAAGGGCGTCGGCGGGAGGTGTCGACAATGAGCAGTTCTTC. Encoded protein: CATSREGRASAGGVDNEQFF.

The chain combines TRBV4-1 with TRBJ2-1, with a possible D match to TRBD1 (5 bases). V was pared by 3 bases and J by 10 bases, with 16 bases between. CDR3 length: 14 residues. The V gene's germline CDR1 is MGHRA and CDR2 YSYEKL. The DNA for the CDR3 is TGCGCCAGCAGCCAGTATACAGGTACCAAGGAGCAGTTCTTC. This encodes CASSQYTGTKEQFF.

The chain's CDR3 is CASSSNQGETQYF. For the CDR3, the DNA is TGCGCCAGCAGCTCGAACCAGGGGGAGACCCAGTACTTC. This sequence joins TRBV5-1 and TRBJ2-5; D possibly corresponds to TRBD1 (6 bases). Germline assignment: CDR1 SGHRS and CDR2 YFSETQ. The CDR3 is 13 residues long. Trimming pared 3 bases from V and 5 bases from J, leaving 11 bases between.

The V gene is TRBV7-8, the J gene TRBJ2-3, with TRBD1 identical over 7 bases. V lost 4 bases and J lost 1; bases outside the gene matches: 8. The CDR3 contains 16 residues. CDR1 and CDR2 (germline): SGHVS, FQNEAQ. The CDR3 DNA reads as TGTGCCAGCAGCTCGCCACAGGGGTCCCGCACAGATACGCAGTATTTT. Translating gives CASSSPQGSRTDTQYF.

A single count supports this clone. The J gene is TRBJ2-7, the V gene TRBV30; D is ambiguous. Per the germline V gene, CDR1 is GTSNPN and CDR2 is SVGIG (reference sequence). Trimming removed 1 base from V and 5 bases from J, with 6 bases in between. This CDR3 is built from 11 residues. The CDR3 is CAWSARHEQYF. DNA of the CDR3: TGTGCCTGGAGTGCCAGGCACGAGCAGTACTTC.

V is TRBV4-1 and J is TRBJ1-2; possible D gene TRBD1, 5 bases. The V end lost 0 bases, the J end lost 5 bases, and 10 bases lay between the germline ends. CDR3 length: 14 amino acids. Germline V CDR1 and CDR2: MGHRA, YSYEKL. This CDR3 is CASSQDTGMYGYTF. CDR3 bases: TGCGCCAGCAGCCAAGATACAGGCATGTATGGCTACACCTTC.

The chain recombines TRBV5-1 with TRBJ1-2, with 8 bases aligning to TRBD1. Germline V gene data show CDR1 as SGHRS and CDR2 as YFSETQ. Trimming took 4 bases from V and 4 from J; bases not matched to a gene: 6. This CDR3 has 14 amino acids. The CDR3 coding sequence is TGCGCCAGCAGCCCTGGACAGGGAAGCTATGGCTACACCTTC. This sequence encodes CASSPGQGSYGYTF. The whole variable domain, remainder taken from reference TRBV5-1 and TRBJ1-2, is KAGVTQTPRYLIKTRGQQVTLSCSPISGHRSVSWYQQTPGQGLQFLFEYFSETQRNKGNFPGRFSGRQFSNSRSEMNVSTLELGDSALYLCASSPGQGSYGYTFGSGTRLTVV.

This clone was observed a few times. V usage is TRBV5-4 and J usage is TRBJ1-5; a possible D gene is TRBD1 (5 bases). CDR1 SGHNT and CDR2 YYREEE come from the germline V gene (reference sequence). The CDR3 spans 16 residues. V was shortened by 3 bases and J by 2 bases, with 15 bases between the two germline ends. The CDR3 is CASSSPRGGGNQPQHF. The DNA of the CDR3 is TGTGCCAGCAGCTCCCCGCGGGGCGGGGGCAATCAGCCCCAGCATTTT. The variable domain in full, with the rest retrieved from reference TRBV5-4 and TRBJ1-5, is ETGVTQSPTHLIKTRGQQVTLRCSSQSGHNTVSWYQQALGQGPQFIFQYYREEENGRGNFPPRFSGLQFPNYSSELNVNALELDDSALYLCASSSPRGGGNQPQHFGDGTRLSIL.

With regard to this clone: Other DNA variants within this sample encode the same CDR3. The V call is TRBV7-3, the J call TRBJ2-7; possible D gene TRBD2, 7 bases. CDR3 length: 15 residues. Germline loops: CDR1 SGHTA, CDR2 FQGTGA. The V end lost 2 bases, the J end lost 0 bases, and 11 bases lay between the germline ends. The CDR3: CASSLGGGASYEQYF. CDR3 in DNA: TGTGCCAGCAGCTTAGGAGGGGGGGCCTCCTACGAGCAGTACTTC.

The chain carries TRBV5-1 and TRBJ1-2; D might be TRBD1 (6 bases). V dropped 3 bases and J dropped 4 bases, with 16 bases sitting between them. This CDR3 contains 15 residues. Germline CDR1 and CDR2: SGHRS and YFSETQ. CDR3 nucleotide sequence: TGCGCCAGCAGCTCTGGGGGGGCGCGGGGCTATGGCTACACCTTC. As protein: CASSSGGARGYGYTF.

The chain has TRBV5-1 and TRBJ1-6; 8 nucleotides match TRBD1. The length of the CDR3 is 16 residues. The V and J ends lost 0 bases and 5 bases, in that order; junction bases with no gene match: 4. Germline V CDR1 and CDR2: SGHRS, YFSETQ. The CDR3 nucleotides are TGCGCCAGCAGCTTGGGACAGGGGAGAGATAATTCACCCCTCCACTTT. Translating it yields CASSLGQGRDNSPLHF. Full variable domain (rest looked up from reference TRBV5-1 and TRBJ1-6): KAGVTQTPRYLIKTRGQQVTLSCSPISGHRSVSWYQQTPGQGLQFLFEYFSETQRNKGNFPGRFSGRQFSNSRSEMNVSTLELGDSALYLCASSLGQGRDNSPLHFGNGTRLTVT.

The rearrangement joins TRBV24-1 to TRBJ2-5, with TRBD2 identical over 7 bases. Per germline, CDR1 KGHDR and CDR2 SFDVKD. V lost 0 bases, J lost 2 bases, and 2 bases stayed unmatched. This CDR3 is built from 15 residues. The CDR3 DNA reads TGTGCCACCAGTGATTTGTCTAGCGGACAAGAGACCCAGTACTTC. As protein: CATSDLSSGQETQYF.

The J gene is TRBJ2-3, the V gene TRBV5-1; the D gene is possibly TRBD2 (5 bases). The CDR3 is 15 residues long. V was cut by 0 bases and J by 2 bases, with 10 bases left in between. The germline V gene has CDR1 SGHRS and CDR2 YFSETQ. CDR3 in amino acids: CASSLVDGNTDTQYF. The DNA for the CDR3 is TGCGCCAGCAGCTTGGTGGACGGGAACACAGATACGCAGTATTTT.